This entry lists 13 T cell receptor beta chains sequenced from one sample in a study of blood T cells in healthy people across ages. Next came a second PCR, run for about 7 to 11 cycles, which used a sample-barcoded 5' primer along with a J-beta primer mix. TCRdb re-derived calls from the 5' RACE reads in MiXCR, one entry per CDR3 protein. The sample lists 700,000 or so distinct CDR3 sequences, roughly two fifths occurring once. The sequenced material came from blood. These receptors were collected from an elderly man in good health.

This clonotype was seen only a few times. Written as DNA, the CDR3 is TGTGCCAGCAGTTTAAACTATGTGAATGAGCAGTTCTTC. Translated: CASSLNYVNEQFF. The rearrangement joins TRBV12-3 or TRBV12-4 to TRBJ2-1; the D is unclear. The CDR3 covers 13 residues. Trimming pared 2 bases from V and 7 bases from J, leaving 9 bases between.

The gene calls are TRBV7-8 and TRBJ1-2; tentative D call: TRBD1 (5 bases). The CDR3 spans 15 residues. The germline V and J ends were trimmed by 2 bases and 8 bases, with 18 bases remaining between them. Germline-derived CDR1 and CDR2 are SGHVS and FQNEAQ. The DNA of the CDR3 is TGTGCCAGCAGCTTACTTCGGGGATCGTGGGGGGGCTACACCTTC. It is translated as CASSLLRGSWGGYTF. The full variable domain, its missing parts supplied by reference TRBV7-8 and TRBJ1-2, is GAGVSQSPRYKVAKRGQDVALRCDPISGHVSLFWYQQALGQGPEFLTYFQNEAQLDKSGLPSDRFFAERPEGSVSTLKIQRTQQEDSAVYLCASSLLRGSWGGYTFGSGTRLTVV.

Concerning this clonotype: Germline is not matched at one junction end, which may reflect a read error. The CDR3 DNA is TGCAGCGGTGAATCGGGGGGCGAGCAGTACTTC. Its protein product is CSGESGGEQYF. The V call is TRBV29-1, the J call TRBJ2-7; the match to TRBD2 covers 7 bases. Germline loops: CDR1 SQVTM, CDR2 ANQGSEA. This CDR3 is 11 amino acids long.

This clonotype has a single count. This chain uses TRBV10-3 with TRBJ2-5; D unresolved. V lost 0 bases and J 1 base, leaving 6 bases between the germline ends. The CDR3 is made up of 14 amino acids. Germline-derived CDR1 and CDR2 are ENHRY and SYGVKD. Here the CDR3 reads CAISESYTQETQYF. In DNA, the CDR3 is TGTGCCATCAGTGAGTCCTATACCCAAGAGACCCAGTACTTC.

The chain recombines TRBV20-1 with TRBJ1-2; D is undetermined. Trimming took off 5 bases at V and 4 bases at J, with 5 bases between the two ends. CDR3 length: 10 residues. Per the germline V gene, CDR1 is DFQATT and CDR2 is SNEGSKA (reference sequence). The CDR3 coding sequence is TGCAGTGCTGCCGTCTATGGCTACACCTTC. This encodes CSAAVYGYTF.

This CDR3 reads CASSLAYLLAGKETQFF. CDR3 nucleotide sequence: TGTGCCAGCAGCTTGGCTTACCTACTAGCGGGGAAAGAGACCCAGTTCTTC. The chain recombines TRBV7-2 with TRBJ2-1, with 10 bases fitting TRBD2. CDR3 length: 17 residues. Germline loops: CDR1 SGHTA, CDR2 FQGNSA. The ends lost 3 bases at V and 13 bases at J; junction bases unmatched: 18.

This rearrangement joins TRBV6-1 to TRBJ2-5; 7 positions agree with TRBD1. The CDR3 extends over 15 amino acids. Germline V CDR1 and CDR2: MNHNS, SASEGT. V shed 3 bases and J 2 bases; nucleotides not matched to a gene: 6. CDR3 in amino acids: CASSETGPRQETQYF. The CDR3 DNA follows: TGTGCCAGCAGTGAGACAGGGCCCAGGCAAGAGACCCAGTACTTC.

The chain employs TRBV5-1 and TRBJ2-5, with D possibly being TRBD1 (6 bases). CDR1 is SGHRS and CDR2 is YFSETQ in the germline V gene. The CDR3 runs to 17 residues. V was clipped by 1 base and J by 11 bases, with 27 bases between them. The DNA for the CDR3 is TGCGCCAGCAGCTTGCGTTCTTTGGGGGCGGATCTCAATGAGCAGTACTTC. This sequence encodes CASSLRSLGADLNEQYF.

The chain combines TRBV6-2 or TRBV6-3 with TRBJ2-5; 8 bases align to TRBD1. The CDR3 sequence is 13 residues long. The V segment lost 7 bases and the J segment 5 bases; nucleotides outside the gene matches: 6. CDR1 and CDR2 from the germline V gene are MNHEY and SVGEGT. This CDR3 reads CASTSTGAETQYF. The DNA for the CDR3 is TGTGCCAGCACCTCGACAGGGGCTGAGACCCAGTACTTC.

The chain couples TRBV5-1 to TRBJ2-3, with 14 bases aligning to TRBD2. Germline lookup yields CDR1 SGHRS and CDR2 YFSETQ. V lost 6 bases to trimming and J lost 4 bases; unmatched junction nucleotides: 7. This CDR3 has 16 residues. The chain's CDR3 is CASNFGLAGGPDTQYF. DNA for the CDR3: TGCGCCAGCAACTTTGGACTAGCGGGAGGTCCAGATACGCAGTATTTT.

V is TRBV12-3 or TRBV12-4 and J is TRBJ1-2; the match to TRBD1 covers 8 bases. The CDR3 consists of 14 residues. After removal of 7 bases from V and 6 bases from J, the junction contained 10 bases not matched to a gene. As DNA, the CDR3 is TGTGCCAGCACCACAACGAGCAGGGGGCATGGCTACACCTTC. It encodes CASTTTSRGHGYTF.

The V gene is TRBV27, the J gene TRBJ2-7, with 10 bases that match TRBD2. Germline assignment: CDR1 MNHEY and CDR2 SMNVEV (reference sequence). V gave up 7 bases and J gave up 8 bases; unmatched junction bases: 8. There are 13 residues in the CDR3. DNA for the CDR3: TGTGCCAGCACCGGAGCGGGAGGGAGCCAGCAGTACTTC. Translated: CASTGAGGSQQYF.

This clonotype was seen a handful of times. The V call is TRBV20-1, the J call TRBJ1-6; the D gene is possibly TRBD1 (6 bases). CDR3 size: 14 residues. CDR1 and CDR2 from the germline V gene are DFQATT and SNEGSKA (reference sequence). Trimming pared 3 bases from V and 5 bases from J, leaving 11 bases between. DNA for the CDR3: TGCAGTGCTAGGGGGAGGGGGGATAATTCACCCCTCCACTTT. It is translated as CSARGRGDNSPLHF.